The present entry profiles one T cell receptor beta chain with its context. Its cognate antigen is unknown. This sample was included in a study of cytomegalovirus exposure and HLA in healthy donors. Study-level information: Of 300 to 450 genotyped donors, approximately 80% clustered with self-reported Caucasian donors. General observations from the study: Several V segments, TRBV6-2 and TRBV6-3 among them, could not be told apart and were dropped. A link between a missense DCLRE1C variant and TCR beta V- and J-gene trimming emerged from a later analysis.

CDR1 and CDR2 from the germline V gene are LNHDA and SQIVND (reference sequence). The CDR3 consists of 14 residues. Trimming took 3 bases from V and 10 from J, leaving 13 bases between them. PCR involved 60 Vbeta and 13 Jbeta primers. TCRdb's table, derived via immunoSEQ multiplex PCR, lists solely in-frame clones and lacks some. The sample includes around 180,000 clones, 79% of them seen just once. Sequenced input: PBMCs. The sequence derives from a woman in her thirties or forties in good health and CMV-seronegative. The gene calls are TRBV19 and TRBJ1-6; a possible D gene is TRBD1 (6 bases). In DNA, the CDR3 is TGTGCCAGTAGTATCTTGGGGGCCCAGTCACCCCTCCACTTT. Amino acids: CASSILGAQSPLHF.